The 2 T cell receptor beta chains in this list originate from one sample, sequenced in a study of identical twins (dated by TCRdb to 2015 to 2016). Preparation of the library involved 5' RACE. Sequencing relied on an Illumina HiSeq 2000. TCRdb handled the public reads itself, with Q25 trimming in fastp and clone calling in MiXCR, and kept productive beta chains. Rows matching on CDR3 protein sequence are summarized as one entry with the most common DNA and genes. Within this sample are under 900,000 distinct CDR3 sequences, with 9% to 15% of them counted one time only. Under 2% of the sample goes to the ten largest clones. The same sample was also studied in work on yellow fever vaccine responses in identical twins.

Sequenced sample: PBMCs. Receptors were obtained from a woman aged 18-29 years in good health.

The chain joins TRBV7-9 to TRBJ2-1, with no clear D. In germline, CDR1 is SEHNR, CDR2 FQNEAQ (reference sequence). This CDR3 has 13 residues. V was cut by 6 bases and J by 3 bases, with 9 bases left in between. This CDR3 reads CASSFENYNEQFF. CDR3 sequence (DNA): TGTGCCAGCAGTTTCGAAAACTACAATGAGCAGTTCTTC.

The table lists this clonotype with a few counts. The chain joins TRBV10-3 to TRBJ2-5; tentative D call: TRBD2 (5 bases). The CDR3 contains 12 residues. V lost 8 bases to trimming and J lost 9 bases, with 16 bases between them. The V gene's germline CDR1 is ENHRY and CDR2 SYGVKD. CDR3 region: CAIRGLSYPQYF. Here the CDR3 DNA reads TGTGCCATCCGGGGTCTATCCTATCCCCAGTACTTC.